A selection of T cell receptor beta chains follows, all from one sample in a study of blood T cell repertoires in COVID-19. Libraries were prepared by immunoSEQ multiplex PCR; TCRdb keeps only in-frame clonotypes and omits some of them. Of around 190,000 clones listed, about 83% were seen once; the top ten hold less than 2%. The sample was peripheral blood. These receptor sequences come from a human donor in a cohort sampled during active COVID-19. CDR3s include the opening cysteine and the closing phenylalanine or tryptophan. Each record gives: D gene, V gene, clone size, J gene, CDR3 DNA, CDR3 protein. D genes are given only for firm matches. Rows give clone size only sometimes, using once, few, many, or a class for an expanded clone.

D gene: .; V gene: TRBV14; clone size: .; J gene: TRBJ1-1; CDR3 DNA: TGTGCCAGCAGCCAAGAAAGCAGGGTAGGTGCAGCTTTCTTT; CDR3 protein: CASSQESRVGAAFF
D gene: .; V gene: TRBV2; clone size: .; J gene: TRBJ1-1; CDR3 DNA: TGTGCCAGCGGCGCCCAGGGGTGGACTGAAGCTTTCTTT; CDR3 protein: CASGAQGWTEAFF
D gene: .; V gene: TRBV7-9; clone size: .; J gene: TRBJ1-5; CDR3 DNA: TGTGCCAGCAGCCTTGGCGGGGTCCTCAATCAGCCCCAGCATTTT; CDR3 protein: CASSLGGVLNQPQHF
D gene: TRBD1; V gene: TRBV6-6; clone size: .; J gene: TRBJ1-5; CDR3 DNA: TGTGCCAGCAGTTACTCGGCACAGGGGGACAATCAGCCCCAGCATTTT; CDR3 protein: CASSYSAQGDNQPQHF
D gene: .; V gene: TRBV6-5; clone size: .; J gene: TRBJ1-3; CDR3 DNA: TGTGCCAGCAGTCTGAGCTCTGGAAACACCATATATTTT; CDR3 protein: CASSLSSGNTIYF
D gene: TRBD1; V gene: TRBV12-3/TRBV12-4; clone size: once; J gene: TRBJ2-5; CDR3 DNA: TGTGCCAGCAGTGGGGACAGCCAAGAGACCCAGTACTTC; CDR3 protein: CASSGDSQETQYF
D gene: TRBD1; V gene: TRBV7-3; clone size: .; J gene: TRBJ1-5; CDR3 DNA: TGTGCCAGCAGCTCTCGACAGGGGCAGCCCCAGCATTTT; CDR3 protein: CASSSRQGQPQHF
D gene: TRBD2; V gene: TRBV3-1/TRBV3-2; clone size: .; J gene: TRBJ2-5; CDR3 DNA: TGTGCCAGCAGCCAAGGGGCTCTAGCCCCGGGGGGAGAGACCCAGTACTTC; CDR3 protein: CASSQGALAPGGETQYF
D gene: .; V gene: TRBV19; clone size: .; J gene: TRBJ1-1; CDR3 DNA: TGTGCCAGTAGTCCCCTCAGGATTATGAACACTGAAGCTTTCTTT; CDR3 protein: CASSPLRIMNTEAFF
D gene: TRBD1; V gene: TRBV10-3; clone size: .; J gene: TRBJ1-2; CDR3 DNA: TGTGCCACCCTAAACAGGGGGCTTGGCTACACCTTC; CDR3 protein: CATLNRGLGYTF
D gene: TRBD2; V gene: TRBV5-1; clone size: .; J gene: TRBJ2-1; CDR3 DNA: TGCGCCAGCAGCTTGAGGGTGTCGGGAGGACGGAATGAGCAGTTCTTC; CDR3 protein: CASSLRVSGGRNEQFF
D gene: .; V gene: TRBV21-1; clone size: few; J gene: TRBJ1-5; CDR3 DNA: TGTGCCAGCAGCAAAGGGCGCGGGGAGGAGAATCAGCCCCAGCATTTT; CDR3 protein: CASSKGRGEENQPQHF
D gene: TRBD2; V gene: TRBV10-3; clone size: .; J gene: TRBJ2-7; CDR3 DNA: TGTGCCATCAGTGAATCACGGACTAGCGGGAGAAACGAGCAGTACTTC; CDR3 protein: CAISESRTSGRNEQYF
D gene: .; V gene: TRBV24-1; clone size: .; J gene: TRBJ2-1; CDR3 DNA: TGTGCCACCAGTAGGGGTTGGGGTGAGCAGTTCTTC; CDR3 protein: CATSRGWGEQFF
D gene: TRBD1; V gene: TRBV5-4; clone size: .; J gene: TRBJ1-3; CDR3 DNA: TGTGCCAGCAGCTTGCCGGGGACAGCTCCTGGAAACACCATATATTTT; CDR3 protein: CASSLPGTAPGNTIYF
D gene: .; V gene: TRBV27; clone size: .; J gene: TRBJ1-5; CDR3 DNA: TGTGCCAGCAACCCCGGACATCTACGTAATCAGCCCCAGCATTTT; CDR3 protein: CASNPGHLRNQPQHF
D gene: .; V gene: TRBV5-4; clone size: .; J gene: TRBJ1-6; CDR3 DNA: TGTGCCAGCAGCTTGGGGGGGTCCGGAGGGAATTCACCCCTCCACTTT; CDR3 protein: CASSLGGSGGNSPLHF
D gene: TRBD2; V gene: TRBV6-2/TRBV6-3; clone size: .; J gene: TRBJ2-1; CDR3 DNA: TGTGCCAGCAGCCATGGGCGGGGGTTTCTCTACAATGAGCAGTTCTTC; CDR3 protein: CASSHGRGFLYNEQFF
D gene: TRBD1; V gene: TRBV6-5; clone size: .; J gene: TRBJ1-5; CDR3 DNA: TGTGCCAGCAGTTACACAGGGGGCGGTCAGCCCCAGCATTTT; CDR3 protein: CASSYTGGGQPQHF
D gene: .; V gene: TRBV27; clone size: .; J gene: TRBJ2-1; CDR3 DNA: TGTGCCAGCAGTTTATCGATGGCCGCAAGCTCCTACAATGAGCAGTTCTTC; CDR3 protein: CASSLSMAASSYNEQFF
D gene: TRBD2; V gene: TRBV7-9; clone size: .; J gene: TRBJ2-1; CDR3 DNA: TGTGCCAGCAGCTTAGAGCGGGAGTCTAATGAGCAGTTCTTC; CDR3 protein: CASSLERESNEQFF
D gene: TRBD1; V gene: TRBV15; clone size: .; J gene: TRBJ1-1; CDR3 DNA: TGTGCCACCAGCACCCGAGACAGGGTGAACACTGAAGCTTTCTTT; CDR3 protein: CATSTRDRVNTEAFF
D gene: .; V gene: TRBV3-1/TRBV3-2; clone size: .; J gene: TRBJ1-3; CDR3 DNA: TGTGCCAGCAGCCGCCTCGGGGCTGGAAACACCATATATTTT; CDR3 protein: CASSRLGAGNTIYF
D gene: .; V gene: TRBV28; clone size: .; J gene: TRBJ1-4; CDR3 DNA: TGTGCCAGCACCCTAAGGGGGGAAAAACTGTTTTTT; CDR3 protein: CASTLRGEKLFF
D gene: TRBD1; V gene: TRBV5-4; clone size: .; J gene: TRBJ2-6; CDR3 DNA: TGTGCCAGCAGCCCGGGACAGAGCTCTGGGGCCAACGTCCTGACTTTC; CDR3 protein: CASSPGQSSGANVLTF
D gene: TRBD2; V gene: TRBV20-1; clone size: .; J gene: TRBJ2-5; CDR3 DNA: TGCAGTGCTATCGGGGGGGGGACCCAGTACTTC; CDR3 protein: CSAIGGGTQYF
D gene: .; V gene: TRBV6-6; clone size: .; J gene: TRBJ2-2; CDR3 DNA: TGTGCCAGCACCCTGACGGGAACCGGGGAGCTGTTTTTT; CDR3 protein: CASTLTGTGELFF
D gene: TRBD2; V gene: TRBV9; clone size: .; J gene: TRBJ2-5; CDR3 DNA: TGTGCCAGCAGCGCGGAGGGACTAGCGGGAGTAGAGACCCAGTACTTC; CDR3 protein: CASSAEGLAGVETQYF
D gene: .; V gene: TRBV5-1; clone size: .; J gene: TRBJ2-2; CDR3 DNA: TGCGCCAGCAGCTTGCTTTCCAGGGCGAACACCGGGGAGCTGTTTTTT; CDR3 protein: CASSLLSRANTGELFF